The source of this T cell receptor (beta chain) is a study of human T cells and chemical hapten exposure. Study findings and constraints: Each of the donors had alopecia, so their immune responses may not resemble those of healthy people.

Germline V lookup: CDR1 MNHEY, CDR2 SVGAGI. This CDR3 spans 14 amino acids. Trimming took 6 bases from V and 2 from J, leaving 14 bases between them. Time point meaning: patch test 2, 6 weeks after DPC sensitization. Treatment described: therapeutic diphenylcyclopropenone sensitization with weekly scalp DPC. Comment on this clonotype: No antigen is known for it.

In TCRdb, the RACE reads were re-called with MiXCR into one record per CDR3 protein. There are 95,000 or so distinct CDR3 sequences in the sample; about 10% occur only once, and approximately 3.4% lies in the top ten. The sample in question was whole blood, obtained in connection with sensitization to the hapten diphenylcyclopropenone (DPC). The rearrangement uses TRBV6-5 and TRBJ2-7, with a possible D match to TRBD1 (5 bases). The TCR originated in a woman in her 40s with alopecia areata. Some clones in this sample may be carry-over from other donors' samples. CDR3 protein: CASRLGPGPYEQYF. DNA for the CDR3: TGTGCCAGCAGATTGGGGCCAGGGCCCTACGAGCAGTACTTC.